Shown below are 19 T cell receptor beta chains from a single sample sequenced in a study of shared T cell receptors in the human thymus. Sequenced by immunoSEQ multiplex PCR; TCRdb stores in-frame clones only, minus some. The sample contains roughly 550,000 clones, around three quarters of which appear only once. These data also featured in a second study, about human thymus T cells.

Input material: thymocytes. These receptors were taken from a boy in the first two years of life with a congenital heart defect.

The chain uses TRBV4-2 and TRBJ2-1; 11 positions match TRBD1. The CDR3 extends over 15 amino acids. With V trimmed by 2 bases and J by 5 bases, 2 bases remained unmatched. Germline V gene data show CDR1 as LGHNA and CDR2 as YNFKEQ. In DNA form, the CDR3 reads TGTGCCAGCAGCCAACCGGGACAGGGGGACAATGAGCAGTTCTTC. It encodes CASSQPGQGDNEQFF.

This chain connects TRBV25-1 to TRBJ2-2; unclear D gene. V shed 1 base and J shed 1 base, with 7 bases lying between them. CDR1 MGHDK and CDR2 SYGVNS come from the germline V gene. The CDR3 extends over 15 amino acids. The CDR3 region has the DNA TGTGCCAGCAGTGAATGGGCAGGGAACACCGGGGAGCTGTTTTTT. It is translated as CASSEWAGNTGELFF.

The chain recombines TRBV27 with TRBJ2-7; 9 nucleotides agree with TRBD2. The CDR3 is 14 amino acids. Per germline, CDR1 MNHEY and CDR2 SMNVEV (reference sequence). V dropped 4 bases and J dropped 7; count of bases not matched to a gene: 8. In DNA form, the CDR3 reads TGTGCCAGCAGTTCCGGGACTAGCCTCCCGGAGCAGTACTTC. Translation: CASSSGTSLPEQYF.

A single count supports this clone. The chain employs TRBV25-1 and TRBJ2-2; TRBD1 matches 7 bases. Germline V gives CDR1 MGHDK, CDR2 SYGVNS. Losses at the gene ends were 0 bases for V and 0 bases for J; bases not matched to a gene: 4. The CDR3 length is 17 residues. As DNA, the CDR3 is TGTGCCAGCAGTGAATATTTGGGGACAGCGAACACCGGGGAGCTGTTTTTT. This codes for CASSEYLGTANTGELFF. The whole variable domain, remainder taken from reference TRBV25-1 and TRBJ2-2, is EADIYQTPRYLVIGTGKKITLECSQTMGHDKMYWYQQDPGMELHLIHYSYGVNSTEKGDLSSESTVSRIRTEHFPLTLESARPSHTSQYLCASSEYLGTANTGELFFGEGSRLTVL.

The chain is built from TRBV4-2 and TRBJ2-1; 12 bases fit TRBD2. J lost 7 bases, V lost 2 bases, and 6 bases had no gene match. Germline V lookup: CDR1 LGHNA, CDR2 YNFKEQ. This CDR3 has 16 amino acids. The CDR3 DNA follows: TGTGCCAGCAGCCAACGCTGGACTAGCGGGAATAATGAGCAGTTCTTC. Translation: CASSQRWTSGNNEQFF.

The sample holds a few counts of this clone. The rearrangement joins TRBV5-8 to TRBJ2-2; 9 bases match TRBD1. This CDR3 contains 18 residues. Germline V gene data show CDR1 as SGHTS and CDR2 as YDEGEE. V lost 4 bases and J lost 6; bases outside the gene matches: 16. The CDR3 sequence: CASSGVTPGQGSSGELFF. DNA of the CDR3: TGTGCCAGCAGCGGGGTTACACCGGGACAGGGTTCCTCCGGGGAGCTGTTTTTT.

The gene calls are TRBV4-1 and TRBJ1-5, with 7 bases matching TRBD1. Trimming cost V 4 bases and J 3 bases; bases outside gene matches: 6. This CDR3 contains 15 residues. Germline CDR1 reads MGHRA; CDR2 reads YSYEKL. CDR3 sequence: CASSPRDRANQPQHF. CDR3 bases: TGCGCCAGCAGCCCCCGGGACAGAGCCAATCAGCCCCAGCATTTT.

This chain uses TRBV29-1 with TRBJ2-5; TRBD2 might be the D (6 bases). The last part of the DNA fits TRBJ2-7 better; the J call may be wrong. The germline CDR1 and CDR2 sequences are SQVTM and ANQGSEA. CDR3 size: 12 residues. The CDR3 DNA sequence: TGCAGCGGGGGAGGCCCTGGGGACGAGCAGTACTTC. Amino acids: CSGGGPGDEQYF.

This clone has just a few counts. CDR3 sequence reads: CASSQGGQGSYSNQPQHF. CDR3 DNA sequence: TGCGCCAGCAGCCAAGGAGGACAGGGCAGTTATAGCAATCAGCCCCAGCATTTT. The chain combines TRBV4-1 with TRBJ1-5; 8 bases fit TRBD1. CDR1 is MGHRA and CDR2 is YSYEKL in the germline V gene. The ends lost 1 base at V and 0 bases at J; junction bases unmatched: 8. The CDR3 runs 18 residues.

The rearrangement joins TRBV6-4 to TRBJ2-5, with 14 bases aligning to TRBD2. Trimming cost V 6 bases and J 1 base; bases outside gene matches: 13. This CDR3 region has 19 residues. Germline assignment: CDR1 MRHNA and CDR2 SNTAGT. Written as DNA, the CDR3 is TGTGCCAGCAGCGATGGGGGACTAGCGGGAGAATGCGGCCAAGAGACCCAGTACTTC. Translating it yields CASSDGGLAGECGQETQYF.

The chain joins TRBV25-1 to TRBJ2-5; 7 nucleotides line up with TRBD2. With 1 base clipped from V and 4 bases from J, the junction kept 12 bases outside the gene matches. The CDR3 has 17 amino acids. Per the germline V gene, CDR1 is MGHDK and CDR2 is SYGVNS. The CDR3 is CASSESGTGGWRETQYF. The CDR3 DNA sequence: TGTGCCAGCAGTGAATCGGGGACGGGAGGATGGCGAGAGACCCAGTACTTC.

This rearrangement joins TRBV11-3 to TRBJ1-2, with TRBD1 identical over 11 bases. Germline CDR1 and CDR2: SGHNT and YENEEA. The CDR3 spans 15 residues. V was clipped by 1 base and J by 4 bases; unmatched bases: 2. CDR3 loop: CASSLGGTGGYGYTF. DNA for the CDR3: TGTGCCAGCAGCTTAGGGGGGACAGGGGGCTATGGCTACACCTTC.

The gene calls are TRBV4-1 and TRBJ2-3, with D perhaps matching TRBD2 (6 bases). The germline V gene has CDR1 MGHRA and CDR2 YSYEKL. Trimming took off 1 base at V and 4 bases at J, with 18 bases between the two ends. The CDR3 contains 17 residues. The CDR3 region is CASSQARRRAGADTQYF. In DNA form, the CDR3 reads TGCGCCAGCAGCCAAGCCCGCCGGAGGGCCGGGGCAGATACGCAGTATTTT.

The chain uses TRBV4-3 and TRBJ2-5, with 7 bases aligning to TRBD2. Trimming at V came to 0 bases and at J to 2 bases, leaving 12 bases not matched to a gene. The CDR3 consists of 18 residues. Germline V CDR1 and CDR2: LGHNA, YSLEER. The CDR3 bases are TGCGCCAGCAGCCAAGAAAACCGCGGGAGATCGAGACAAGAGACCCAGTACTTC. It is translated as CASSQENRGRSRQETQYF.

The chain uses TRBV7-2 and TRBJ2-3; tentatively, D is TRBD1 (6 bases). The V and J ends lost 3 bases and 6 bases respectively, with 10 bases between them. The CDR3 has 13 amino acids. Germline CDR1 is SGHTA and CDR2 is FQGNSA. CDR3 region: CASSFTGQDTQYF. DNA of the CDR3: TGTGCCAGCAGCTTTACAGGGCAGGATACGCAGTATTTT.

This clone was seen just once. The V call is TRBV6-5, the J call TRBJ2-7; 8 nucleotides match TRBD2. V dropped 5 bases and J dropped 2; count of bases not matched to a gene: 8. Germline CDR1 reads MNHEY; CDR2 reads SVGAGI. The CDR3 spans 15 residues. CDR3 region: CASSPSGGGPYEQYF. CDR3 in DNA: TGTGCCAGCAGTCCCTCCGGCGGGGGGCCCTACGAGCAGTACTTC.

The rearrangement links TRBV9 to TRBJ2-7; 7 bases align to TRBD1. J was trimmed by 2 bases and V by 0 bases; bases with no gene match: 2. From germline, CDR1 is SGDLS and CDR2 YYNGEE. This CDR3 comprises 14 residues. The chain's CDR3 is CASSVGDRAYEQYF. CDR3 in DNA: TGTGCCAGCAGCGTAGGGGACAGAGCCTACGAGCAGTACTTC.

The genes are TRBV29-1 and TRBJ2-5; 8 bases match TRBD1. The germline gives CDR1 SQVTM, CDR2 ANQGSEA. Losses at the gene ends were 4 bases for V and 5 bases for J; bases not matched to a gene: 6. This CDR3 region has 13 residues. CDR3 in amino acids: CSVVDREGETQYF. DNA for the CDR3: TGCAGCGTTGTGGACAGGGAAGGGGAGACCCAGTACTTC.

The CDR3 protein is CASSLQGANTEAFF. The CDR3 DNA reads TGTGCCAGCAGTTTACAGGGGGCGAACACTGAAGCTTTCTTT. The genes are TRBV27 and TRBJ1-1; 8 bases fit TRBD1. Germline assignment: CDR1 MNHEY and CDR2 SMNVEV (reference sequence). Trimming took 2 bases from V and 1 from J; bases not matched to a gene: 0. The CDR3 runs to 14 residues.